These T cell receptor beta chains were read from a single sample in a study of blood T cells in healthy people across ages. MiXCR, applied by TCRdb to the 5' RACE reads, yields one record per CDR3 protein. The sample holds about 1.7 million distinct CDR3 sequences; roughly 27% are singletons and the top ten take 7% to 9%. The material sequenced was blood. Every receptor here comes from a woman aged 25 to 45 in good health. Each CDR3 is given with its conserved first and last residue. D genes are given only for firm matches. A row's size may be missing; if present it is once, few, many or a size class.

-,TRBV25-1,TRBJ2-1,TRBD2,CAGSERGSGGSVNEQFF,TGTGCCGGCAGTGAGAGGGGGAGCGGGGGGTCAGTCAATGAGCAGTTCTTC
-,TRBV7-3,TRBJ2-5,TRBD1,CVSSSTGGVKETQYF,TGTGTCAGCAGCTCCACAGGGGGAGTGAAAGAGACCCAGTACTTC
-,TRBV6-2/TRBV6-3,TRBJ2-5,-,CAGRGPGYQETQYF,TGTGCCGGCAGAGGGCCGGGGTACCAAGAGACCCAGTACTTC
many,TRBV6-4,TRBJ2-1,-,CASVQDSSEQFF,TGTGCCAGCGTCCAGGACTCCAGTGAGCAGTTCTTC
-,TRBV6-6,TRBJ2-7,-,CASSQDLRTEQYF,TGTGCCAGCAGCCAGGATCTGAGGACCGAGCAGTACTTC
-,TRBV7-3,TRBJ2-3,TRBD2,CASSPGTSGITDTQYF,TGTGCCAGCAGCCCCGGGACTAGCGGAATCACAGATACGCAGTATTTT
many,TRBV6-5,TRBJ1-2,TRBD1,CASSNTGGDYGYTF,TGTGCCAGCAGTAATACAGGGGGCGACTATGGCTACACCTTC
-,TRBV29-1,TRBJ2-1,-,CSVEGRDNYNEQFF,TGCAGCGTTGAGGGACGGGATAACTACAATGAGCAGTTCTTC
-,TRBV6-2/TRBV6-3,TRBJ2-1,-,CASSPSGYTFRGDEQFF,TGTGCCAGCAGTCCAAGCGGCTATACCTTCCGTGGCGATGAGCAGTTCTTC
few,TRBV24-1,TRBJ2-1,TRBD2,CATSDSHSGRFHSYNEQFF,TGTGCCACCAGTGATTCACATAGCGGGAGATTTCACTCCTACAATGAGCAGTTCTTC
many,TRBV20-1,TRBJ2-7,TRBD2,CSARPSGYEQYF,TGCAGTGCTAGGCCTAGCGGCTACGAGCAGTACTTC
few,TRBV2,TRBJ1-2,TRBD1,CASSEALQDRGYTF,TGTGCCAGCAGTGAAGCGCTTCAGGACAGGGGCTACACCTTC
many,TRBV20-1,TRBJ1-4,-,CSARAGWEKLFF,TGCAGTGCTAGGGCAGGTTGGGAAAAACTGTTTTTT
few,TRBV2,TRBJ1-2,-,CASSAGGTYYGYTF,TGTGCCAGCAGTGCCGGGGGGACCTACTATGGCTACACCTTC
few,TRBV6-5,TRBJ2-1,TRBD2,CASSYGLAGGDNEQFF,TGTGCCAGCAGTTACGGACTAGCGGGGGGAGACAATGAGCAGTTCTTC
many,TRBV12-3/TRBV12-4,TRBJ2-7,TRBD2,CASSFGLAGGPSYEQYF,TGTGCCAGCAGTTTTGGACTAGCGGGGGGACCCTCCTACGAGCAGTACTTC
-,TRBV10-3,TRBJ2-7,TRBD2,CAISEIASGRASSYEQYF,TGTGCCATCAGTGAGATCGCTAGCGGGAGGGCTAGCTCCTACGAGCAGTACTTC
-,TRBV7-2,TRBJ2-5,-,CASGRAAETQYF,TGTGCCAGCGGCCGGGCAGCGGAGACCCAGTACTTC
-,TRBV6-6,TRBJ1-4,-,CASSAKGTNEKLFF,TGTGCCAGCAGCGCCAAGGGGACTAATGAAAAACTGTTTTTT
few,TRBV5-1,TRBJ2-5,-,CASRLTGTPRETQYF,TGCGCCAGCAGACTTACCGGGACCCCAAGGGAGACCCAGTACTTC
-,TRBV7-9,TRBJ1-2,-,CASSRGRDTALWSYGYTF,TGTGCCAGCAGCCGAGGAAGGGACACAGCGCTTTGGAGCTATGGCTACACCTTC
-,TRBV7-9,TRBJ1-4,-,CASSLVGSATNEKLFF,TGTGCCAGCAGCTTAGTTGGGAGTGCAACTAATGAAAAACTGTTTTTT
few,TRBV7-2,TRBJ2-5,-,CASSKPRVQETQYF,TGTGCCAGCAGCAAACCACGGGTACAAGAGACCCAGTACTTC
few,TRBV12-3/TRBV12-4,TRBJ2-7,-,CASSLAPPGRTTYEQYF,TGTGCCAGCAGTCTGGCCCCGCCGGGACGGACAACCTACGAGCAGTACTTC
few,TRBV7-2,TRBJ1-2,-,CASSFGVAGYTF,TGTGCCAGCAGCTTCGGAGTAGCTGGCTACACCTTC
-,TRBV20-1,TRBJ2-3,TRBD2,CSAPIAGSTDTQYF,TGCAGTGCTCCTATAGCGGGAAGCACAGATACGCAGTATTTT
-,TRBV30,TRBJ2-2,-,CAWSAWNTGELFF,TGTGCCTGGAGCGCATGGAACACCGGGGAGCTGTTTTTT
-,TRBV25-1,TRBJ2-7,TRBD2,CASAFSGRAYEQYF,TGTGCCAGTGCCTTTAGCGGGAGGGCCTACGAGCAGTACTTC
many,TRBV7-9,TRBJ2-7,-,CASSLVGGSPLEQYF,TGTGCCAGCAGCTTAGTCGGGGGTTCCCCTCTCGAGCAGTACTTC
many,TRBV9,TRBJ2-7,TRBD1,CASSETGTGVHEQYF,TGTGCCAGCAGCGAAACTGGGACAGGCGTTCACGAGCAGTACTTC
few,TRBV20-1,TRBJ2-3,TRBD2,CSARESSGGRTRRLTDTQYF,TGCAGTGCTAGAGAGTCTAGCGGGGGCCGGACCCGACGACTCACAGATACGCAGTATTTT
few,TRBV7-2,TRBJ1-5,-,CASSLGSMGASNQPQHF,TGTGCCAGCAGCTTAGGGAGCATGGGGGCGAGCAATCAGCCCCAGCATTTT
-,TRBV28,TRBJ1-2,-,CASSYPLGLISGYTF,TGTGCCAGCAGTTACCCCCTCGGCCTGATCTCTGGCTACACCTTC
-,TRBV20-1,TRBJ2-3,-,CSARDGLSGTDTQYF,TGCAGTGCTAGAGATGGACTGTCAGGCACAGATACGCAGTATTTT
many,TRBV25-1,TRBJ2-7,TRBD1,CASSDPGQGSYEQYF,TGTGCCAGCAGTGACCCGGGACAGGGTTCCTACGAGCAGTACTTC
-,TRBV7-8,TRBJ1-3,-,CASSSTPRGFGNTIYF,TGTGCCAGCAGCTCAACACCACGGGGCTTTGGAAACACCATATATTTT
few,TRBV20-1,TRBJ2-1,-,CSTTPTGPRGGNEQFF,TGCAGTACCACTCCCACGGGCCCAAGAGGTGGAAATGAGCAGTTCTTC
-,TRBV7-3,TRBJ2-2,-,CASSLTGSGGELFF,TGTGCCAGCAGCTTAACAGGGTCGGGCGGGGAGCTGTTTTTT
many,TRBV5-5,TRBJ1-2,-,CASSSLPEGSYGYTF,TGTGCCAGCAGCTCCCTTCCGGAGGGGTCATATGGCTACACCTTC
-,TRBV20-1,TRBJ2-7,-,CSASGGRGAFWYEQYF,TGCAGTGCTAGTGGAGGACGGGGGGCCTTTTGGTACGAGCAGTACTTC
-,TRBV6-1,TRBJ1-1,-,CASVTLGASTEAFF,TGTGCCAGCGTCACCCTCGGGGCCAGCACTGAAGCTTTCTTT
-,TRBV7-9,TRBJ2-5,-,CASSFIRGGETQYF,TGTGCCAGCAGCTTCATCAGGGGTGGGGAGACCCAGTACTTC
many,TRBV18,TRBJ2-5,TRBD2,CASSPAGGETQYF,TGCGCCAGCAGTCCGGCCGGGGGGGAGACCCAGTACTTC
-,TRBV7-8,TRBJ2-1,-,CASSLAREPYNEQFF,TGTGCCAGCAGCTTAGCGAGGGAACCCTACAATGAGCAGTTCTTC
-,TRBV27,TRBJ2-1,TRBD2,CASRTLAGGDEQFF,TGTGCCAGCAGGACACTAGCGGGAGGCGATGAGCAGTTCTTC
few,TRBV3-1,TRBJ1-2,TRBD1,CASSKGQGAGDGYTF,TGTGCCAGCAGCAAAGGCCAGGGGGCTGGAGATGGCTACACCTTC
-,TRBV2,TRBJ2-3,TRBD2,CASSAQRGGRYYESDTQYF,TGTGCCAGCAGTGCGCAGCGGGGGGGCCGATACTATGAATCAGATACGCAGTATTTT
few,TRBV5-1,TRBJ2-7,-,CASRRQGSSSYEQYF,TGCGCCAGCAGGAGGCAGGGGTCTTCCTCCTACGAGCAGTACTTC
-,TRBV20-1,TRBJ2-1,-,CSARGESLLGNEQFF,TGCAGTGCTAGAGGGGAATCTCTTCTAGGCAATGAGCAGTTCTTC
-,TRBV18,TRBJ2-7,TRBD1,CASSPKGQGANYEQYF,TGTGCCAGCTCACCTAAGGGACAGGGGGCAAATTACGAGCAGTACTTC
many,TRBV28,TRBJ2-7,TRBD2,CASSSPAGGGSYEQYF,TGTGCCAGCAGTTCCCCGGCCGGGGGGGGCTCCTACGAGCAGTACTTC
-,TRBV6-5,TRBJ2-7,TRBD1,CASSFAGGASYEQYF,TGTGCCAGCAGTTTCGCAGGGGGCGCATCCTACGAGCAGTACTTC
-,TRBV30,TRBJ2-5,-,CAWSSGSYEQYF,TGTGCCTGGAGTTCAGGGTCTTATGAGCAGTACTTC
-,TRBV5-7,TRBJ1-2,-,CANRTEYGYTF,TGTGCCAACAGAACTGAATATGGCTACACCTTC
many,TRBV4-1,TRBJ2-6,-,CASSDWADSGANVLTF,TGCGCCAGCAGTGACTGGGCGGACTCTGGGGCCAACGTCCTGACTTTC